Listed below are T cell receptor beta chains from one sample, sequenced in a study of cytomegalovirus exposure and HLA in healthy donors. Here immunoSEQ multiplex PCR was the method, and the copy in TCRdb shows in-frame clones only, minus some. The repertoire holds about 70,000 clones, with 86% as singletons. Sequenced: PBMCs. These receptors were taken from a woman aged 25-40 years in good health and CMV-seronegative. The CDR3 runs from the conserved cysteine through the conserved F or W. The D gene is left open where the match is weak. Size is omitted from some rows. Given values are once, few, many or a class for expanded clones.

TRBD2	TRBV11-2	-	TRBJ2-3	TGTGCCAGCAGCGCGGGACTAAGCACAGATACGCAGTATTTT	CASSAGLSTDTQYF
-	TRBV5-4	-	TRBJ2-5	TGTGCCAGCAGCCGAGAGGTGGAAGAGACCCAGTACTTC	CASSREVEETQYF
TRBD2	TRBV29-1	-	TRBJ2-1	TGCAGCGCCCGACTAGCGGGATCCTACAATGAGCAGTTCTTC	CSARLAGSYNEQFF
-	TRBV10-3	-	TRBJ2-3	TGTGCCATCAGTGAGACCAGTATTATCACAGATACGCAGTATTTT	CAISETSIITDTQYF
TRBD1	TRBV6-1	-	TRBJ2-1	TGTGCCAGCAGTTCGACAGGGGGCAGTGAGCAGTTCTTC	CASSSTGGSEQFF
-	TRBV29-1	once	TRBJ2-1	TGCAGCGCCTTAGGAGGGGAGGAGAGCTACAATGAGCAGTTCTTC	CSALGGEESYNEQFF
TRBD1	TRBV28	-	TRBJ1-2	TGTGCCAGCTGCAGGGGGCCAGGGTATGGCTACACCTTC	CASCRGPGYGYTF
TRBD1	TRBV6-6	-	TRBJ2-3	TGTGCCAGCAGACTGGACAGGGGAGTAATAGATACGCAGTATTTT	CASRLDRGVIDTQYF
-	TRBV2	-	TRBJ2-7	TGTGCCAGCAGTGAACTCGGGACTCGGAAAGACGAGCAGTACTTC	CASSELGTRKDEQYF
-	TRBV4-3	-	TRBJ1-1	TGCGCCAGCAGCCAAGACGTCGGTTGGAACACTGAAGCTTTCTTT	CASSQDVGWNTEAFF
TRBD1	TRBV6-5	few	TRBJ1-4	TGTGCCAGCAGTCCACAGGGGGGAAAACTGTTTTTT	CASSPQGGKLFF
TRBD1	TRBV19	-	TRBJ1-4	TGTGCCAGTAGTATCGGGGGAAAACGACAGGGGGCGCTTGCTAATGAAAAACTGTTTTTT	CASSIGGKRQGALANEKLFF
-	TRBV18	-	TRBJ1-6	TGTGCCAGCTCACGAGGAAATTCACCCCTCCACTTT	CASSRGNSPLHF
-	TRBV29-1	-	TRBJ1-4	TGCAGCGTTCCCGGAGAAACTAATGAAAAACTGTTTTTT	CSVPGETNEKLFF
TRBD2	TRBV19	-	TRBJ2-1	TGTGCCAGTAGTTCCCCAAATAGCGGGAGCTGGATGAATGAGCAGTTCTTC	CASSSPNSGSWMNEQFF
TRBD1	TRBV25-1	-	TRBJ1-2	TGTGCCAGCAGTAGTGGACAGGGAAAATACTATGGCTACACCTTC	CASSSGQGKYYGYTF
-	TRBV29-1	-	TRBJ1-1	TGCAGCGTTGAGAGTCAGGCTCAAAACACTGAAGCTTTCTTT	CSVESQAQNTEAFF
-	TRBV5-1	-	TRBJ1-1	TGCGCCAGCAGCTTGGAGCCTTCCACAGGCGCTGAAGCTTTCTTT	CASSLEPSTGAEAFF
TRBD1	TRBV7-9	-	TRBJ2-2	TGTGCCAGCAGTCAGGACAGGCACGGGTATGGAGGGGAGCTGTTTTTT	CASSQDRHGYGGELFF
TRBD1	TRBV2	once	TRBJ1-2	TGTGCCAGCAGTGAAGCGGCAGGGACAGCTTATGGCTACACCTTC	CASSEAAGTAYGYTF
TRBD1	TRBV15	-	TRBJ2-7	TGTGCCACCAGCAGAGATATCGGGACAGGGAGCGCGAGGGAGCAGTACTTC	CATSRDIGTGSAREQYF
-	TRBV6-1	-	TRBJ2-3	TGTGCCAGCAGGGAGGGGGCTATCGAAACAGATACGCAGTATTTT	CASREGAIETDTQYF
-	TRBV4-1	-	TRBJ2-1	TGCGCCAGCAGCCAGGGACTGCAAAGCTCCTACAATGAGCAGTTCTTC	CASSQGLQSSYNEQFF
-	TRBV5-1	-	TRBJ1-2	TGCGCCAGCAGCTCCGCGCGTCCCCCGCCTCTAGGGGTTTATGGCTACACCTTC	CASSSARPPPLGVYGYTF
TRBD2	TRBV19	once	TRBJ2-1	TGTGCCAGTAGTATCTTGGGACTAGCTTCCTACAATGAGCAGTTCTTC	CASSILGLASYNEQFF
-	TRBV2	once	TRBJ2-5	TGTGCCAGCAGGGACGATCCTGTAACTAGGTCTTTGGGGACCCAGTACTTC	CASRDDPVTRSLGTQYF